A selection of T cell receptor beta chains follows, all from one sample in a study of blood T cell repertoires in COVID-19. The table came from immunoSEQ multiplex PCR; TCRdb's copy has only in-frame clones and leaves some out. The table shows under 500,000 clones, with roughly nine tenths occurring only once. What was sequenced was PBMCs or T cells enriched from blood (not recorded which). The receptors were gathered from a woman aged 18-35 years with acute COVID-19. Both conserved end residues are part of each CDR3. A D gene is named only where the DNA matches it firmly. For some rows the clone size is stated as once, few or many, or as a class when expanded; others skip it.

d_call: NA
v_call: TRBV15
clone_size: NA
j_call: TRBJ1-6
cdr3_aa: CATSRDRGKTMHATLHF
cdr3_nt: TGTGCCACCAGCAGAGATCGGGGAAAAACTATGCATGCGACCCTCCACTTT

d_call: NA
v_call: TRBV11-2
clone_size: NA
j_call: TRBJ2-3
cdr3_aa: CASSPALRGSSDTQYF
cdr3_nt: TGTGCCAGCAGCCCTGCCTTGAGGGGGTCATCAGATACGCAGTATTTT

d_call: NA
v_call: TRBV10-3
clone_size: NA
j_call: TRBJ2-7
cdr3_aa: CAISTTDEQYF
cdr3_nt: TGTGCCATCAGTACTACGGACGAGCAGTACTTC

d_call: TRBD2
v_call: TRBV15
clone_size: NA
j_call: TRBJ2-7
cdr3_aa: CATSSKLSGGHSYEQYF
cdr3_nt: TGTGCCACCAGCAGCAAGCTAAGCGGGGGGCACTCCTACGAGCAGTACTTC

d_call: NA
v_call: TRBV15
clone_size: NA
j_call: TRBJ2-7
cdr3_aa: CATSRGGGGYEQYF
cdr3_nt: TGTGCCACCAGCAGAGGGGGGGGCGGATACGAGCAGTACTTC

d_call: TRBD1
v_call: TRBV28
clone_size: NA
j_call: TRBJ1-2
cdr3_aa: CASTHGTGLRVGYTF
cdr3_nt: TGTGCCAGCACCCATGGGACAGGGTTGCGGGTAGGCTACACCTTC

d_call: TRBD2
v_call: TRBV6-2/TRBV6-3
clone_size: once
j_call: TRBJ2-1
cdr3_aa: CASSEAGAGEQFF
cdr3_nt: TGTGCCAGCAGTGAGGCGGGAGCTGGCGAGCAGTTCTTC

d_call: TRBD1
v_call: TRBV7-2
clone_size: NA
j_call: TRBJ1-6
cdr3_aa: CASSFGQGLSPLHF
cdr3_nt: TGTGCCAGCAGCTTCGGACAGGGACTGTCACCCCTCCACTTT

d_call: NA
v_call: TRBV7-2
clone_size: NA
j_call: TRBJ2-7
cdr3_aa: CASSLGPSYEQYF
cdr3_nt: TGTGCCAGCAGCTTAGGGCCTTCCTACGAGCAGTACTTC

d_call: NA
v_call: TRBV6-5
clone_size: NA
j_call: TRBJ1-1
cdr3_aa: CASDRLFTEAFF
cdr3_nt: TGTGCCAGCGACAGGTTGTTCACTGAAGCTTTCTTT

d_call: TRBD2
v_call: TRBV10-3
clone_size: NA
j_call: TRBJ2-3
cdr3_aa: CAIMALAGESDTQYF
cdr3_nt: TGTGCCATCATGGCACTAGCGGGAGAATCAGATACGCAGTATTTT

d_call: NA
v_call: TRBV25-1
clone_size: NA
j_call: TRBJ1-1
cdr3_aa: CASGSSGGYTEAFF
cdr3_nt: TGTGCCAGCGGATCTTCTGGGGGGTACACTGAAGCTTTCTTT

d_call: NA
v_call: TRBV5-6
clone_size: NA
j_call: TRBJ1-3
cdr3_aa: CASSTTPGHNGNTIYF
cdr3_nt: TGTGCCAGCAGCACAACACCGGGACATAATGGAAACACCATATATTTT

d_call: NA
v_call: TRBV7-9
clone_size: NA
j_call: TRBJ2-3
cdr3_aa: CASSLETGTQYF
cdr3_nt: TGTGCCAGCAGCTTAGAAACAGGGACGCAGTATTTT

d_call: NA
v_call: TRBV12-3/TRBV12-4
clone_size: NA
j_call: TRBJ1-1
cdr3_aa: CASSFLSLAFF
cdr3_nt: TGTGCCAGCAGTTTCCTGAGCCTAGCTTTCTTT

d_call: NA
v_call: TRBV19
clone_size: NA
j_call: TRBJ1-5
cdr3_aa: CASTPIGRDNQPQHF
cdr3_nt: TGTGCCAGTACCCCGATCGGCCGGGACAATCAGCCCCAGCATTTT

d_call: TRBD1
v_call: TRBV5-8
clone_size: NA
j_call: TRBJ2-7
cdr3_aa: CASSRGGPGEYEQYF
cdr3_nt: TGTGCCAGCAGCCGAGGGGGCCCAGGGGAGTACGAGCAGTACTTC

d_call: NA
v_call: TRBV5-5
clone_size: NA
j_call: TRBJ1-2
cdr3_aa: CASSFAQDGYTF
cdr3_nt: TGTGCCAGCAGCTTTGCCCAGGATGGCTACACCTTC

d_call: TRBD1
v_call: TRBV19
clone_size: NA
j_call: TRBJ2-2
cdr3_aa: CASSIVTGTENAGELFF
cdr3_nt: TGTGCCAGTAGTATAGTAACCGGGACAGAGAATGCCGGGGAGCTGTTTTTT

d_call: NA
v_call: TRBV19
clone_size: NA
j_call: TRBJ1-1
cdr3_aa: CASSTYHGGANTEAFF
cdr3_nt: TGTGCCAGTAGTACTTATCACGGGGGAGCGAACACTGAAGCTTTCTTT

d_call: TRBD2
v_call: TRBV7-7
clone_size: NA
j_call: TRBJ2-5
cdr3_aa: CASSKVATSGRETQYF
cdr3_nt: TGTGCCAGCAGCAAGGTCGCTACTAGCGGGAGGGAGACCCAGTACTTC

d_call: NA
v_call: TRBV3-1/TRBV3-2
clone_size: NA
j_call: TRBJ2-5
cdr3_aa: CASSQRGLQETQYF
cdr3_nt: TGTGCCAGCAGCCAACGAGGGCTACAAGAGACCCAGTACTTC

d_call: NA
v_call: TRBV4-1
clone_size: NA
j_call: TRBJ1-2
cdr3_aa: CASSQDRDMNYGYTF
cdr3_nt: TGCGCCAGCAGCCAAGATAGGGACATGAACTATGGCTACACCTTC

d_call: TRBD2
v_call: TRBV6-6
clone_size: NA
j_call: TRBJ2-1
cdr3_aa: CASSYSNPGLGHEQFF
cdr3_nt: TGTGCCAGCAGTTACTCGAATCCCGGACTAGGGCATGAGCAGTTCTTC

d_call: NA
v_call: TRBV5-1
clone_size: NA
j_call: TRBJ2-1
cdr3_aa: CASSLVPGGNEQFF
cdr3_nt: TGCGCCAGCAGCTTGGTTCCAGGGGGGAATGAGCAGTTCTTC

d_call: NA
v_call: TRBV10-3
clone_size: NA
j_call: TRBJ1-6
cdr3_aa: CAINQEGSPLHF
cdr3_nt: TGTGCCATCAATCAAGAGGGTTCACCCCTCCACTTT

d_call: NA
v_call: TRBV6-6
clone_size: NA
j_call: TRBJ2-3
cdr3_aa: CASSRAAGTSTDTQYF
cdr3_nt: TGTGCCAGCAGTCGAGCTGCAGGGACAAGCACAGATACGCAGTATTTT

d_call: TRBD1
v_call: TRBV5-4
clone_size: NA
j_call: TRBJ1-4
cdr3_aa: CASSSGTGHEKLFF
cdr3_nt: TGTGCCAGCAGTTCCGGGACAGGGCATGAAAAACTGTTTTTT

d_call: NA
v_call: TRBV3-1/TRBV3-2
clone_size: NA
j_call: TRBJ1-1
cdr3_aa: CASSQVVLQMGEAFF
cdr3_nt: TGTGCCAGCAGCCAAGTAGTATTACAGATGGGTGAAGCTTTCTTT

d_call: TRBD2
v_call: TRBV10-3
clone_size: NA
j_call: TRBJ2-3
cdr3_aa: CAITAGGVVDTQYF
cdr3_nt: TGTGCCATCACTGCGGGAGGTGTGGTAGATACGCAGTATTTT

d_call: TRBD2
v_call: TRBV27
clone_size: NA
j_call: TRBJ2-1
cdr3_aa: CASSSRTSGSHEQFF
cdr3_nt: TGTGCCAGCAGTTCTCGGACTAGCGGGAGCCATGAGCAGTTCTTC

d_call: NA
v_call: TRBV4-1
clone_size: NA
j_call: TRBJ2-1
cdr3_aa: CASSQDPLGGSYNEQFF
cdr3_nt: TGCGCCAGCAGCCAAGATCCCCTTGGAGGGTCCTACAATGAGCAGTTCTTC

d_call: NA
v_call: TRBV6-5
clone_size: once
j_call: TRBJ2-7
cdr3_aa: CASSLSSLEQYF
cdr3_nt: TGTGCCAGCAGCCTGTCTAGCCTCGAGCAGTACTTC

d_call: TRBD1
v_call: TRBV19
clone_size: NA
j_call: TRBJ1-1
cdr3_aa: CASQGVFTEAFF
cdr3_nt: TGTGCCTCCCAGGGGGTTTTCACTGAAGCTTTCTTT

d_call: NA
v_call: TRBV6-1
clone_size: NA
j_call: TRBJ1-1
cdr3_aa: CASSEAAGRLAFF
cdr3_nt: TGTGCCAGCAGTGAAGCGGCAGGGAGGCTTGCTTTCTTT

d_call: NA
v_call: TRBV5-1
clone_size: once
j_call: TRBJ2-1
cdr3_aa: CASSFPRHNEQFF
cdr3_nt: TGCGCCAGCAGTTTCCCTAGGCACAATGAGCAGTTCTTC

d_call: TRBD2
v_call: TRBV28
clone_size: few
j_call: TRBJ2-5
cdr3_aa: CASSSPTGGSSETQYF
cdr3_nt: TGTGCCAGCAGTTCTCCCACGGGAGGTTCTTCTGAGACCCAGTACTTC

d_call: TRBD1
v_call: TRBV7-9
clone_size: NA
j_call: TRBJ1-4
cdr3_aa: CASSLISGQGPMANEKLFF
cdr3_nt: TGTGCCAGCAGCTTAATTTCGGGACAGGGACCGATGGCTAATGAAAAACTGTTTTTT

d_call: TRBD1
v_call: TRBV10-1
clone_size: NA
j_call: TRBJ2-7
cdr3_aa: CASSESGQISSYEQYF
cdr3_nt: TGCGCCAGCAGTGAGTCGGGACAGATCAGCTCCTACGAGCAGTACTTC

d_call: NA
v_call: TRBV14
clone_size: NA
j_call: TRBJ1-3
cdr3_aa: CASSQDWGLGNTIYF
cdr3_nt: TGTGCCAGCAGCCAAGATTGGGGACTTGGAAACACCATATATTTT

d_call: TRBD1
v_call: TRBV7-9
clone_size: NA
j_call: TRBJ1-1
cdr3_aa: CASSGQGAATEAFF
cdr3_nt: TGTGCCAGCAGCGGACAGGGGGCCGCCACTGAAGCTTTCTTT

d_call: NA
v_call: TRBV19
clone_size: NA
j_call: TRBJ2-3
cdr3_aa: CASSMKPGDTQYF
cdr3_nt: TGTGCCAGTAGTATGAAGCCCGGGGATACGCAGTATTTT

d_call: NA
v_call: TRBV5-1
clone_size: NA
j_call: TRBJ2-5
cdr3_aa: CASSLERAGETQYF
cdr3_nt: TGCGCCAGCAGCTTGGAAAGGGCAGGGGAGACCCAGTACTTC

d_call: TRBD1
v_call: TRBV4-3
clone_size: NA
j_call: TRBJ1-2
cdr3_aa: CASSRLDRSNYGYTF
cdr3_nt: TGCGCCAGCAGCCGTTTGGACAGGTCTAACTATGGCTACACCTTC

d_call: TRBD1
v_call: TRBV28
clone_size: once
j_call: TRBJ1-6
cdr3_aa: CATGTGTGSPLHF
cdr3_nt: TGTGCCACCGGGACAGGTACAGGTTCACCCCTCCACTTT

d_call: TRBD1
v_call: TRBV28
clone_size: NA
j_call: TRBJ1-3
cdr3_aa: CASRSPAQGANTIYF
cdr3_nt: TGTGCCAGCAGATCCCCGGCACAGGGGGCCAACACCATATATTTT

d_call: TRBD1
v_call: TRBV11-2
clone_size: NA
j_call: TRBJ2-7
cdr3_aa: CASSLGTVNEQYF
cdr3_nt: TGTGCCAGCAGCTTGGGGACAGTAAACGAGCAGTACTTC

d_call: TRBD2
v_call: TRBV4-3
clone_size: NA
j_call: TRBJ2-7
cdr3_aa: CASSQEFHGLAGEQYF
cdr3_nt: TGCGCCAGCAGCCAAGAATTTCACGGACTAGCCGGCGAGCAGTACTTC

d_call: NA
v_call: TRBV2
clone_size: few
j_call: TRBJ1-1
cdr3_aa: CASMQYTEAFF
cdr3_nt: TGTGCCAGCATGCAGTACACTGAAGCTTTCTTT

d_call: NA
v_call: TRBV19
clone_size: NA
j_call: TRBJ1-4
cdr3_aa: CASIARTNEKLFF
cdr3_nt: TGTGCCAGTATAGCCAGAACCAATGAAAAACTGTTTTTT

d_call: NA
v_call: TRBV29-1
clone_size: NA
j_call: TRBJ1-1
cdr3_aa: CSTVEGVTGTEAFF
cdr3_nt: TGCAGCACCGTAGAGGGCGTCACGGGCACTGAAGCTTTCTTT